The rows below give T cell receptor beta chains drawn from one sample of a study of T-cell reconstitution after alpha-beta-depleted transplantation in children. TCRdb reprocessed the PCR reads with MiXCR, giving one entry per CDR3 protein. There are approximately 300,000 distinct CDR3 sequences in the sample; over 9.5% occur only once, and 7% to 9.5% lies in the top ten. The sequencing here drew on PBMCs, taken before TCRalphabeta/CD19-depleted stem cell transplant. Every receptor here comes from a boy under two years old with acute myeloid leukemia, due to receive a stem cell transplant. Both conserved end residues are part of each CDR3. The D gene is left open where the match is weak. Not all rows give a size; the values are once, few, many and, for expanded clones, a class.

V gene	clone size	J gene	D gene	CDR3 DNA	CDR3 protein
TRBV20-1	few	TRBJ2-3	TRBD2	TGCAGTGCTAGTAGGCGGGAGGTGACAGATACGCAGTATTTT	CSASRREVTDTQYF
TRBV7-6	many	TRBJ1-6	-	TGTGCCAGCAGCTCCGGACTGACCCTTGATTCACCCCTCCACTTT	CASSSGLTLDSPLHF
TRBV5-1	-	TRBJ2-7	-	TGCGCCAGCAGCTCTTCAGGGGTAGGGTACGAGCAGTACTTC	CASSSSGVGYEQYF
TRBV5-1	many	TRBJ2-3	TRBD2	TGCGCCAGCAGCTTGTCGGCACTAGCGGGAAGCACAGATACGCAGTATTTT	CASSLSALAGSTDTQYF
TRBV5-1	many	TRBJ1-6	TRBD1	TGCGCCAGCAGCTCCGGGACAGGCGATGGATCACCCCTCCACTTT	CASSSGTGDGSPLHF
TRBV7-9	-	TRBJ1-6	-	TGTGCCAGCAGCCCCGGAGGGGGGGCCGGTTCACCCCTCCACTTT	CASSPGGGAGSPLHF
TRBV5-1	many	TRBJ2-3	TRBD2	TGCGCCAGCAGCCCCCGGGGGGGCGGGACAGATACGCAGTATTTT	CASSPRGGGTDTQYF
TRBV7-2	many	TRBJ2-1	-	TGTGCCAGCAGCCTACGAGGGACTGAGCAGTTCTTC	CASSLRGTEQFF
TRBV28	-	TRBJ2-1	-	TGTGCCAGGAGCTTTGGGGGACTCGGCTACAATGAGCAGTTCTTC	CARSFGGLGYNEQFF
TRBV20-1	many	TRBJ2-1	TRBD2	TGCAGTGCACGGGGACTAGCGGGGAGTTGGTCCTACAATGAGCAGTTCTTC	CSARGLAGSWSYNEQFF
TRBV28	many	TRBJ1-4	-	TGTGCCAGCAGTAAAGGCGGCCCTAATGAAAAACTGTTTTTT	CASSKGGPNEKLFF
TRBV28	-	TRBJ2-7	-	TGTGCCAGCAGTTTAATCGGTTACAGGGAAGACGAGCAGTACTTC	CASSLIGYREDEQYF
TRBV3-1	few	TRBJ2-2	TRBD2	TGTGCCAGCAGCCAAGGGACTAGCGGTTCGACCGGGGAGCTGTTTTTT	CASSQGTSGSTGELFF
TRBV20-1	-	TRBJ1-1	-	TGCAGTGCTAGAGTTCGGGGGGCGAACACTGAAGCTTTCTTT	CSARVRGANTEAFF
TRBV20-1	-	TRBJ1-6	-	TGCAGTGCTCAGTCCGGCTCCTATAATTCACCCCTCCACTTT	CSAQSGSYNSPLHF
TRBV6-5	many	TRBJ2-2	-	TGTGCCAGCAGTTACCTACCGACAGGTTCCGGGGAGCTGTTTTTT	CASSYLPTGSGELFF
TRBV7-8	many	TRBJ2-6	-	TGTGCCAGCAGCCAAGGACCGCCTAGCTCTGGGGCCAACGTCCTGACTTTC	CASSQGPPSSGANVLTF
TRBV12-3/TRBV12-4	many	TRBJ1-1	-	TGTGCCAGCAGTTTAATAGAGTGGGGCACTGAAGCTTTCTTT	CASSLIEWGTEAFF
TRBV13	many	TRBJ2-4	TRBD2	TGTGCCAGCAGCAAACTAGCGGTCAAAAACATTCAGTACTTC	CASSKLAVKNIQYF
TRBV20-1	few	TRBJ1-4	-	TGCAGTGCTAGAGACAGGGAGGAGGATGAAAAACTGTTTTTT	CSARDREEDEKLFF
TRBV7-2	-	TRBJ2-5	-	TGTGCCAGCAGCTTAGGGGGCGAAGGGACCCAGTACTTC	CASSLGGEGTQYF
TRBV5-1	many	TRBJ2-1	TRBD2	TGCGCCAGCAGCTTGGTTAGCGGGGGGGCCTGGAATGAGCAGTTCTTC	CASSLVSGGAWNEQFF
TRBV9	-	TRBJ2-7	-	TGTGCCAGCAGCGTAGCTAACGACCCCTACGAGCAGTACTTC	CASSVANDPYEQYF
TRBV19	-	TRBJ2-1	-	TGTGCCAGTAGCGATTCACCAACCCGGCAGTTCTTC	CASSDSPTRQFF
TRBV20-1	many	TRBJ2-5	TRBD1	TGCAGTGCTAGAGATAGGACACCCGGACAGGTCCAAGAGACCCAGTACTTC	CSARDRTPGQVQETQYF
TRBV4-1	many	TRBJ2-5	-	TGCGCCAGCAGCCAAGGGGGCCAAGAGACCCAGTACTTC	CASSQGGQETQYF
TRBV28	many	TRBJ2-3	-	TGTGCCAGCAGTCCGACCGGGCGCCCCACAGATACGCAGTATTTT	CASSPTGRPTDTQYF
TRBV7-6	few	TRBJ2-1	TRBD2	TGTGCCAGCAGCGAACCCAGCGGGGGGGCTGAGGATGAGCAGTTCTTC	CASSEPSGGAEDEQFF
TRBV7-2	many	TRBJ2-1	-	TGTGCCAGCAGCTTAATTACCAACAATGAGCAGTTCTTC	CASSLITNNEQFF
TRBV5-6	many	TRBJ2-7	-	TGTGCCAGCAGCTCGCTAGACACGTCCTACGAGCAGTACTTC	CASSSLDTSYEQYF
TRBV5-4	-	TRBJ2-1	-	TGTGCCAGCAGCTCTTCCAAACCCGACAGGTACAATGAGCAGTTCTTC	CASSSSKPDRYNEQFF
TRBV7-6	many	TRBJ2-3	TRBD1	TGTGCCAGCAGCGGGACAGGGGGCGCAACAGATACGCAGTATTTT	CASSGTGGATDTQYF
TRBV29-1	few	TRBJ2-3	-	TGCAGCGTACTACCTATCAGCTTACCCACAGATACGCAGTATTTT	CSVLPISLPTDTQYF
TRBV5-1	many	TRBJ2-7	TRBD1	TGCGCCAGCAGCCTTTGGTCGACAGGGAACAACGAGCAGTACTTC	CASSLWSTGNNEQYF
TRBV20-1	many	TRBJ1-2	TRBD1	TGCAGTGCTACCTTGGACAGGGGTAACTATGGCTACACCTTC	CSATLDRGNYGYTF
TRBV9	many	TRBJ1-1	-	TGTGCCAGCAGCGTTCGGCAGACCACTGAAGCTTTCTTT	CASSVRQTTEAFF